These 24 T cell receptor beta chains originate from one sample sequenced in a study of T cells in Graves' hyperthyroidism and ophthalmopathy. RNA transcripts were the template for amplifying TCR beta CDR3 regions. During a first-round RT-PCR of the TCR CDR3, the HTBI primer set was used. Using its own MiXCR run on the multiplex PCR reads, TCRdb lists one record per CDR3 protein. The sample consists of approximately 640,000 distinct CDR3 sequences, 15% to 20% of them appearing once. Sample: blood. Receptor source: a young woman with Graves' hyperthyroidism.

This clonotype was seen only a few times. CDR3 nucleotide sequence: TGTGCCAGCAGTATCCGGGCCGCGAGAGGCTACACCTTC. Translating it yields CASSIRAARGYTF. The J gene is TRBJ1-2, the V gene TRBV12-3 or TRBV12-4; no reliable D call. CDR3 length: 13 amino acids. V was cut by 5 bases and J by 8 bases, with 15 bases left in between.

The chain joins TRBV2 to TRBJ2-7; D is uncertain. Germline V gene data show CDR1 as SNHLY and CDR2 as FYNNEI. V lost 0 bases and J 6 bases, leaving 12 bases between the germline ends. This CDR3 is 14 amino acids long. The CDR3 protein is CASSEAFWTPEQYF. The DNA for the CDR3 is TGTGCCAGCAGTGAAGCGTTTTGGACCCCCGAGCAGTACTTC.

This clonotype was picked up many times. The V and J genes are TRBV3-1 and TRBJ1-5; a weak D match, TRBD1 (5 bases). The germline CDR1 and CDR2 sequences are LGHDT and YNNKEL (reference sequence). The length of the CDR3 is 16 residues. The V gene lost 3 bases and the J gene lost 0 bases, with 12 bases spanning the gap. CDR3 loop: CASSHGTGNSNQPQHF. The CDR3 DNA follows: TGTGCCAGCAGCCACGGAACAGGTAATAGCAATCAGCCCCAGCATTTT.

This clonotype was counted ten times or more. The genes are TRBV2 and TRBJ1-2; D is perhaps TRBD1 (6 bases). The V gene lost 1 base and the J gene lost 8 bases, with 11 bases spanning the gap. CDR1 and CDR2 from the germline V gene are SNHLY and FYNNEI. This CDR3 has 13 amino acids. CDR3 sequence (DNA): TGTGCCAGCAGTGAAGGGGGGCAGCTCGGCTACACCTTC. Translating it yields CASSEGGQLGYTF.

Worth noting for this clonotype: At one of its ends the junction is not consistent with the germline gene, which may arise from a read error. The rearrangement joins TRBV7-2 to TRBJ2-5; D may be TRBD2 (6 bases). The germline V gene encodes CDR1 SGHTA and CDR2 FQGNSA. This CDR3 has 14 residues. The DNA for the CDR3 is TGTGCCAGCAGCTCCTCTAGCGTGGGAGAGACCCAGTGCTTC. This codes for CASSSSSVGETQCF.

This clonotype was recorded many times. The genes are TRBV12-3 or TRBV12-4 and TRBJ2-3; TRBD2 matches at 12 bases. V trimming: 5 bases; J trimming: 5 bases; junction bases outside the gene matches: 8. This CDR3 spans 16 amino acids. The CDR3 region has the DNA TGTGCCAGCAGTCCCGGACTAGCGGGATTGATAGATACGCAGTATTTT. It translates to CASSPGLAGLIDTQYF.

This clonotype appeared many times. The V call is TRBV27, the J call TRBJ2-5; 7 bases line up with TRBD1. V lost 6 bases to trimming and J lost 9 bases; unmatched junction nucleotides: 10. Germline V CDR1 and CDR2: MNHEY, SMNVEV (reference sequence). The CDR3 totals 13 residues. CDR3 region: CASRPGQNMAQYF. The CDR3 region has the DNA TGTGCCAGCAGACCGGGACAGAACATGGCCCAGTACTTC.

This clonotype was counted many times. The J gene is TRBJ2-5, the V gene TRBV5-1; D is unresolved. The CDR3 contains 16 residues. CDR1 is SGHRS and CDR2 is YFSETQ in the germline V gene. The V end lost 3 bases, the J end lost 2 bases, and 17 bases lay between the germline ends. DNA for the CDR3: TGCGCCAGCAGCTCCGGGCCTGACGGAATACAAGAGACCCAGTACTTC. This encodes CASSSGPDGIQETQYF.

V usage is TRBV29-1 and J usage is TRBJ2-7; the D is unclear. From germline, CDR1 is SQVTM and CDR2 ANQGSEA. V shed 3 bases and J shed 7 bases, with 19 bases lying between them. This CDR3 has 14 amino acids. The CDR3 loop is CSVEDPFRGDEQYF. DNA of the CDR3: TGCAGCGTTGAGGACCCCTTTCGAGGCGATGAGCAGTACTTC.

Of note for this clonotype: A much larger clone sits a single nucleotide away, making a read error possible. The CDR3 DNA reads TGTGCCAGCAGTTTAGTCAAACTAGCGGGAGCGTCCTACGAGCGGTACTTC. It codes for CASSLVKLAGASYERYF. The genes are TRBV12-3 or TRBV12-4 and TRBJ2-7, with 11 bases matching TRBD2. The CDR3 runs 17 residues.

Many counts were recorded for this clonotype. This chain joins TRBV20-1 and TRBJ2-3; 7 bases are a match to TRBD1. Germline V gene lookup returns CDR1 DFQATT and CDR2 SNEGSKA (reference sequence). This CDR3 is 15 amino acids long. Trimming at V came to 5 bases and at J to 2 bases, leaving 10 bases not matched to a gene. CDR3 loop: CSAVPGQIITDTQYF. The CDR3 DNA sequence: TGCAGTGCTGTGCCGGGACAGATCATCACAGATACGCAGTATTTT.

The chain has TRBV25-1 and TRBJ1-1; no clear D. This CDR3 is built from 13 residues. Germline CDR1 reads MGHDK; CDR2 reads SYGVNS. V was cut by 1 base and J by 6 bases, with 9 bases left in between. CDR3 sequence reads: CASSESRAAEAFF. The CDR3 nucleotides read TGTGCCAGCAGTGAATCAAGGGCTGCTGAAGCTTTCTTT.

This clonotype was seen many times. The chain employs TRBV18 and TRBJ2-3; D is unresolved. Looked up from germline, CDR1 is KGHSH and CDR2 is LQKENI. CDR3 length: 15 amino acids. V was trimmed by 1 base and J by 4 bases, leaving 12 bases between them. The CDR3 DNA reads TGTGCCAGCTCACCACAGACTGCGAACCCAGATACGCAGTATTTT. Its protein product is CASSPQTANPDTQYF.

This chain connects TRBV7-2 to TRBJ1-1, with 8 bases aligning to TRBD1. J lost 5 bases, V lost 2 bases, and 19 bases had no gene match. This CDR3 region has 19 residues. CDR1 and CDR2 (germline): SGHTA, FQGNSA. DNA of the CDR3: TGTGCCAGCAGCTTAAGAATGCCTGGACAGGGATTGGAAAAAACTGAAGCTTTCTTT. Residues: CASSLRMPGQGLEKTEAFF.

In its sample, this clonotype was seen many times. CDR3 sequence reads: CASSLGRVDSYEQYF. In nucleotides, the CDR3 is TGCGCCAGCAGCTTGGGGAGGGTCGACTCCTACGAGCAGTACTTC. The V call is TRBV5-1, the J call TRBJ2-7; D may be TRBD2 (6 bases). CDR1 is SGHRS, CDR2 YFSETQ, per germline. This CDR3 has 15 amino acids. V lost 0 bases, J lost 0 bases, and 10 bases lay in between.

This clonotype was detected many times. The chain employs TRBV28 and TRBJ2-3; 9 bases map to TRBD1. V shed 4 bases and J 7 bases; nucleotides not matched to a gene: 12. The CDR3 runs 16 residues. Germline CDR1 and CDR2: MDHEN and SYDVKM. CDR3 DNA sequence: TGTGCCAGCAGTTCATATCCGGGACAGGGAGCTAATACGCAGTATTTT. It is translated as CASSSYPGQGANTQYF.

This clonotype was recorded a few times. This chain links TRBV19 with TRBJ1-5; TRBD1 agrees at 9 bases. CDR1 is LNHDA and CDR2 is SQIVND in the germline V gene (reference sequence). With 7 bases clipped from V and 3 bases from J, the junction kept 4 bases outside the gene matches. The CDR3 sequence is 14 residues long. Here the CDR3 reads CASKTGGFNQPQHF. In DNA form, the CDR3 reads TGTGCCAGTAAAACAGGGGGCTTCAATCAGCCCCAGCATTTT.

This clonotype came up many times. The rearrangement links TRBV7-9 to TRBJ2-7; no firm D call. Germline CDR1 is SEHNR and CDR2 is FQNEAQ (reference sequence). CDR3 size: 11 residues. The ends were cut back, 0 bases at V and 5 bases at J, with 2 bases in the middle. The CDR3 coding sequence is TGTGCCAGCAGCTTAGCGGACGAGCAGTACTTC. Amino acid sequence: CASSLADEQYF.

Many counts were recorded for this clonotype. Written as DNA, the CDR3 is TGTGCCACGCGAGACAGGCGAGGGTTAAAAGCTTTCTTT. Amino acid sequence: CATRDRRGLKAFF. V usage is TRBV12-3 or TRBV12-4 and J usage is TRBJ1-1; D is perhaps TRBD1 (6 bases). The CDR3 totals 13 residues. The V end was cut by 10 bases, the J end by 9 bases, with 21 bases between.

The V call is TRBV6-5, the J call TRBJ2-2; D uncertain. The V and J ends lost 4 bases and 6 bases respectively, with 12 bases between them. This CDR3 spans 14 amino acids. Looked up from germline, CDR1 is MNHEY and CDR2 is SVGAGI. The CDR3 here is CASSSKAPPGELFF. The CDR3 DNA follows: TGTGCCAGCAGTTCAAAGGCCCCCCCCGGGGAGCTGTTTTTT.

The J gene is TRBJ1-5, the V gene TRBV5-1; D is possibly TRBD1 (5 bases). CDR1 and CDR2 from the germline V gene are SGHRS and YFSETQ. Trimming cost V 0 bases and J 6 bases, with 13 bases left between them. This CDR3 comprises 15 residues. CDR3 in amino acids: CASSLDGGASQPQHF. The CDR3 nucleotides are TGCGCCAGCAGCTTGGATGGTGGGGCGAGTCAGCCCCAGCATTTT.

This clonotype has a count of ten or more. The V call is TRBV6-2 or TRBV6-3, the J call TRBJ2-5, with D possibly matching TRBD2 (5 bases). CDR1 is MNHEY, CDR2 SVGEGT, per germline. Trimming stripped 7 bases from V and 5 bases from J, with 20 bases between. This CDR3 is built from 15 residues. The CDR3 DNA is TGTGCCAGCACAAGCCCTAGCAGAGACGGGGAGACCCAGTACTTC. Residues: CASTSPSRDGETQYF.

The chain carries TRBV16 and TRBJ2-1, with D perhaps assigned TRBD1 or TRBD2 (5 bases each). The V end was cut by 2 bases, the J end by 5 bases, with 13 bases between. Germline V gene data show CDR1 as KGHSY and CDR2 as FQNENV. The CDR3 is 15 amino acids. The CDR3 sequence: CASSQKGTGHNEQFF. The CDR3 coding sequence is TGTGCCAGCAGCCAAAAGGGGACGGGACACAATGAGCAGTTCTTC.

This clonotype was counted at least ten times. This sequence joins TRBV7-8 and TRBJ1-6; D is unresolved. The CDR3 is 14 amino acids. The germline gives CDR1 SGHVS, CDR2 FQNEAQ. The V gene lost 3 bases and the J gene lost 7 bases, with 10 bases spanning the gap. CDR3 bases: TGTGCCAGCAGCTTGTACGGACTAAATTCACCCCTCCACTTT. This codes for CASSLYGLNSPLHF.